Listed here are 14 T cell receptor beta chains from one sample, sequenced in a study of blood T cell repertoires in COVID-19. TCRdb's copy holds only in-frame clones and misses some; the assay was immunoSEQ multiplex PCR. The table shows 200,000 or so clones, with about 85% occurring only once. Source material: peripheral blood. These TCRs come from a man aged 45-60 years who had recovered from COVID-19.

This clone was observed a handful of times. Different DNA sequences within this sample yield the same CDR3. This sequence joins TRBV28 and TRBJ2-7; the match to TRBD2 covers 14 bases. Losses at the gene ends were 2 bases for V and 3 bases for J; bases not matched to a gene: 0. The length of the CDR3 is 15 residues. From germline, CDR1 is MDHEN and CDR2 SYDVKM. The CDR3 sequence: CASSLGTSGSYEQYF. CDR3 nucleotide sequence: TGTGCCAGCAGTTTAGGGACTAGCGGGAGCTACGAGCAGTACTTC.

Only a few counts were recorded for this clone. J is TRBJ2-7 and V is TRBV2; 9 nucleotides agree with TRBD1. Trimming cost V 4 bases and J 4 bases; bases outside gene matches: 5. The germline V gene has CDR1 SNHLY and CDR2 FYNNEI. CDR3 length: 14 residues. CDR3 in amino acids: CASSAQGAKYEQYF. In DNA, the CDR3 is TGTGCCAGCAGTGCACAGGGGGCGAAATACGAGCAGTACTTC.

The rearrangement joins TRBV5-5 to TRBJ1-6, with D perhaps TRBD1 (6 bases). This CDR3 contains 19 residues. Trimming stripped 3 bases from V and 3 bases from J, with 22 bases between. CDR1 is SGHKS, CDR2 YYEKEE, per germline (reference sequence). CDR3 region: CASSSKSTTGYGYNSPLHF. CDR3 DNA: TGTGCCAGCAGCTCAAAATCTACTACAGGGTACGGCTATAATTCACCCCTCCACTTT.

V and J are TRBV5-5 and TRBJ2-5; D gene ambiguous. Germline-derived CDR1 and CDR2 are SGHKS and YYEKEE (reference sequence). Trimming stripped 4 bases from V and 2 bases from J, with 12 bases between. This CDR3 is built from 14 residues. CDR3 sequence (DNA): TGTGCCAGCAGCCCGCGGTTCGGGCAAGAGACCCAGTACTTC. Amino acid sequence: CASSPRFGQETQYF.

This chain joins TRBV30 and TRBJ1-2, with TRBD1 as a possible D gene (5 bases). Germline V gene lookup returns CDR1 GTSNPN and CDR2 SVGIG (reference sequence). The CDR3 length is 12 residues. Trimming cost V 0 bases and J 5 bases, with 7 bases left between them. Here the CDR3 reads CAWSVSGYGYTF. CDR3 coding DNA: TGTGCCTGGAGTGTTTCAGGGTATGGCTACACCTTC.

Turning to this clone: This CDR3 is also generated by other DNA sequences in the sample. The V and J genes are TRBV6-5 and TRBJ1-2; 10 bases map to TRBD1. V dropped 6 bases and J dropped 8; count of bases not matched to a gene: 6. This CDR3 has 13 amino acids. Germline V gives CDR1 MNHEY, CDR2 SVGAGI. The CDR3 coding sequence is TGTGCCAGCAGGACCGGGACAGGGGAGGGCTACACCTTC. Its translation is CASRTGTGEGYTF.

This clone has a handful of counts. The gene calls are TRBV5-5 and TRBJ1-4, with D tentatively TRBD1 (6 bases). Trimming left V 0 bases short and J 2 bases short, with 17 bases between. The CDR3 covers 18 residues. Germline V gene sequence: CDR1 SGHKS, CDR2 YYEKEE (reference sequence). CDR3 sequence (DNA): TGTGCCAGCAGCTTGGGCGGGGGCGCGGTTCTGACTAATGAAAAACTGTTTTTT. Its translation: CASSLGGGAVLTNEKLFF.

The CDR3 loop is CASSLSGTGSYEQYF. Here the CDR3 DNA reads TGTGCCAGCAGTTTATCGGGGACAGGGAGCTACGAGCAGTACTTC. The J gene is TRBJ2-7, the V gene TRBV28; 9 bases match TRBD1. Looked up from germline, CDR1 is MDHEN and CDR2 is SYDVKM. V lost 1 base and J lost 3; bases outside the gene matches: 4. There are 15 residues in the CDR3.

The chain carries TRBV10-3 and TRBJ2-5; 10 bases are a match to TRBD2. V was pared by 6 bases and J by 2 bases, with 3 bases of the junction left unmatched. Germline lookup yields CDR1 ENHRY and CDR2 SYGVKD. This CDR3 is built from 14 residues. CDR3 in amino acids: CAIRRTSGQETQYF. CDR3 bases: TGTGCCATCAGAAGGACTAGCGGACAAGAGACCCAGTACTTC.

This clone turned up a few times. J is TRBJ2-3 and V is TRBV2; a weak D match, TRBD1 (6 bases). The V end was cut by 5 bases, the J end by 0 bases, with 12 bases between. Germline CDR1 reads SNHLY; CDR2 reads FYNNEI. The CDR3 sequence is 15 residues long. The CDR3 spells CASSWTEPSTDTQYF. CDR3 DNA sequence: TGTGCCAGCAGTTGGACAGAACCTAGCACAGATACGCAGTATTTT.

The chain carries TRBV28 and TRBJ2-7, with D possibly TRBD1 on 6 matching bases. CDR1 is MDHEN, CDR2 SYDVKM, per germline. Trimming pared 7 bases from V and 2 bases from J, leaving 15 bases between. The CDR3 spans 14 residues. CDR3 DNA: TGTGCCAGCAACGTACAGGGCCGGCCCTACGAGCAGTACTTC. It translates to CASNVQGRPYEQYF.

The chain combines TRBV28 with TRBJ2-5, with 14 bases that match TRBD2. This CDR3 is 17 amino acids long. V lost 4 bases to trimming and J lost 5 bases; unmatched junction nucleotides: 9. The germline V gene encodes CDR1 MDHEN and CDR2 SYDVKM. In DNA form, the CDR3 reads TGTGCCAGCAGTTCCGGGACTAGCGGGAGCATCAGGGAGACCCAGTACTTC. This codes for CASSSGTSGSIRETQYF.

The J gene is TRBJ2-7, the V gene TRBV4-2, with TRBD2 matching 8 bases. The CDR3 sequence is 17 residues long. Germline-derived CDR1 and CDR2 are LGHNA and YNFKEQ. V lost 0 bases to trimming and J lost 7 bases; unmatched junction nucleotides: 14. In nucleotides, the CDR3 is TGTGCCAGCAGCCAAGATGGGCTTCAGCGGGAGAGGTGGGAGCAGTACTTC. Protein sequence: CASSQDGLQRERWEQYF.

The chain links TRBV28 to TRBJ1-1; tentatively, D is TRBD1 (6 bases). The V gene's germline CDR1 is MDHEN and CDR2 SYDVKM. The V gene lost 6 bases and the J gene lost 5 bases, with 22 bases spanning the gap. This CDR3 is 16 amino acids long. The CDR3 DNA reads as TGTGCCAGCAGACCACGGCCAGGCGGGGGGCCGACTGAAGCTTTCTTT. Its protein is CASRPRPGGGPTEAFF.